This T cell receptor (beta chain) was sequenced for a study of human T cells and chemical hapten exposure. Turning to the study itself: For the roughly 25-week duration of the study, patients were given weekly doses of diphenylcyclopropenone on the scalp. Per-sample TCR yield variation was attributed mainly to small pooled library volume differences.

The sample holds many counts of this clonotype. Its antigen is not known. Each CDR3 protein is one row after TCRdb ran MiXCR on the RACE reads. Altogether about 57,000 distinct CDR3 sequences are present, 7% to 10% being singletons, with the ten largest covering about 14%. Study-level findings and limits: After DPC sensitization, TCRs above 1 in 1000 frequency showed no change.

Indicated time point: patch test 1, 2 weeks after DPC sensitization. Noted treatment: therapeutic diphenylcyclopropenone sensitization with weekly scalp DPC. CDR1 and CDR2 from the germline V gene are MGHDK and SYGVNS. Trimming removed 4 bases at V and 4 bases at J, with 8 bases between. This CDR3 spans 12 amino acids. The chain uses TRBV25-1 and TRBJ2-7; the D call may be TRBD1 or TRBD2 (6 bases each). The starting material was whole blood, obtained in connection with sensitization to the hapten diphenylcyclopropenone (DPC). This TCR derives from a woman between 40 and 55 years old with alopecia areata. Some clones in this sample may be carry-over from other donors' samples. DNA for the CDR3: TGTGCCAGCAGTGGAGGGGGGTACGAGCAGTACTTC. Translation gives CASSGGGYEQYF.